This TCR beta chain was captured by sequencing in a study of blood T cell repertoires in COVID-19. Whole-study context: Donors in the United States, Italy and Spain gave samples during acute or convalescent COVID-19. PBMCs, B-cell-depleted T cells, or T cells were the source of the cDNA or gDNA that made up the material.

The CDR3 sequence is 12 residues long. In germline, CDR1 is MRHNA, CDR2 SNTAGT. V was trimmed by 2 bases and J by 5 bases, leaving 6 bases between them. Methods used by the authors: Reference gene primer amplification in the assay estimated nucleated cell counts. Repertoires were generated with immunoSEQ multiplex PCR, while TCRdb's copy carries only in-frame clones and drops some. V, J and clone size were drawn from that table, and D and trimming were deduced from the DNA. The repertoire holds around 40,000 clones, with 94% as singletons. This receptor was obtained from a human donor with active COVID-19. The donor label of this sample is uncertain. Sequenced sample: peripheral blood. The chain recombines TRBV6-4 with TRBJ1-2; D not resolved. The CDR3 is CASSDGLYGYTF. DNA for the CDR3: TGTGCCAGCAGTGACGGACTTTATGGCTACACCTTC.